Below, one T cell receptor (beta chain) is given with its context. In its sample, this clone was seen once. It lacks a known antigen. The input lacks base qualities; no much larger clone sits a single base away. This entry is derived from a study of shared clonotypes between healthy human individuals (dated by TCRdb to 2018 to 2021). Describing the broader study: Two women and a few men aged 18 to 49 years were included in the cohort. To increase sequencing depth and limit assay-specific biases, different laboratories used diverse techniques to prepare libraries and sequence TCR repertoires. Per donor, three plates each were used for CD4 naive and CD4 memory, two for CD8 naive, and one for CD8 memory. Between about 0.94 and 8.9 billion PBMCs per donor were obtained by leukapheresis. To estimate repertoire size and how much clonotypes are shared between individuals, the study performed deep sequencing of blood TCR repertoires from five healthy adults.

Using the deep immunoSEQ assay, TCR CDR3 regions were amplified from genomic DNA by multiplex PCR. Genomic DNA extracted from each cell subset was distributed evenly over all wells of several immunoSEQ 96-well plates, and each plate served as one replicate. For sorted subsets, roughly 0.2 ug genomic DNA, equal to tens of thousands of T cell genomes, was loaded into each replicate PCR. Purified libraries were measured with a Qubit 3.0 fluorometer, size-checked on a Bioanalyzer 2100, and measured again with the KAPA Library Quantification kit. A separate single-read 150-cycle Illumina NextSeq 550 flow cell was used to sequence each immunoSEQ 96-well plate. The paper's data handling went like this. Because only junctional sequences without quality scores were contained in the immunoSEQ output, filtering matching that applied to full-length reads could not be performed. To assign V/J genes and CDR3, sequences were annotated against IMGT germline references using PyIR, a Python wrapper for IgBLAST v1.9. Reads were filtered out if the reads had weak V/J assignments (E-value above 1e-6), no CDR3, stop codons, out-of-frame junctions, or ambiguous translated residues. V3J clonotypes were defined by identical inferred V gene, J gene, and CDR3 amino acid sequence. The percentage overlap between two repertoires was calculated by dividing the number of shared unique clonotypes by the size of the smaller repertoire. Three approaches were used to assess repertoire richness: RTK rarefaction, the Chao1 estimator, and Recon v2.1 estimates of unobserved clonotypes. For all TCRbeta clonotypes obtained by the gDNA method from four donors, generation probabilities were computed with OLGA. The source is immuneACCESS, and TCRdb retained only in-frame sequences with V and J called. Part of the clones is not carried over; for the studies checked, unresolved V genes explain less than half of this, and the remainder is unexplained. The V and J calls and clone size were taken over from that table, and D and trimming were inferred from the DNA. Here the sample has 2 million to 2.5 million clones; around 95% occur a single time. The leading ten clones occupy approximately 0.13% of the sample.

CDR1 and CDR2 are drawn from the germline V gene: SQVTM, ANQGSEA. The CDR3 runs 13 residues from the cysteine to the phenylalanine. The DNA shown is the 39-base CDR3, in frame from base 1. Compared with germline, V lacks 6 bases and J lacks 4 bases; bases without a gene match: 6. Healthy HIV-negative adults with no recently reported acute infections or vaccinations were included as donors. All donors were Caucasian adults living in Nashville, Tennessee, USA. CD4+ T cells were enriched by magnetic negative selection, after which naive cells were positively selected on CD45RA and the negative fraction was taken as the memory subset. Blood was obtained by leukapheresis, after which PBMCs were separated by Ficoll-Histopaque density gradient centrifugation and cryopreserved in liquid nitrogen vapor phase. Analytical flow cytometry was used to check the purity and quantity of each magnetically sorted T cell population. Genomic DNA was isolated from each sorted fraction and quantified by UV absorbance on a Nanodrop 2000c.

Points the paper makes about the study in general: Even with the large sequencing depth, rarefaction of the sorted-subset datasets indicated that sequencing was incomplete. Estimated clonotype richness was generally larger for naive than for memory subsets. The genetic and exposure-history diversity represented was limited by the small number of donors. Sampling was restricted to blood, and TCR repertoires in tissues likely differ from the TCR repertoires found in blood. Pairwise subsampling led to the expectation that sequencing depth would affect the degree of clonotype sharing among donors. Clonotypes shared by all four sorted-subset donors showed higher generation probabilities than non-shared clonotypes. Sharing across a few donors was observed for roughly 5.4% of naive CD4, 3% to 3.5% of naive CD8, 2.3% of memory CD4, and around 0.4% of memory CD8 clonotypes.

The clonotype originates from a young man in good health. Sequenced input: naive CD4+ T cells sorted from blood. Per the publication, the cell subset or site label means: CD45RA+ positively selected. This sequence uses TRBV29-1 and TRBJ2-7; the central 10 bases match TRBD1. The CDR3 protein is CSVGLGQGYEQYF. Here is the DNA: TGCAGCGTCGGTTTGGGACAGGGGTACGAGCAGTACTTC.